The sequence of this T cell receptor beta chain was determined in a study of Graves' ophthalmopathy and Graves' hyperthyroidism. General study points: Using 13 signatures, a model distinguished ophthalmopathy from stable hyperthyroidism, reaching just under 90% sensitivity and approximately 80% specificity.

The CDR3 has 15 amino acids. Trimming shortened V by 4 bases and J by 3 bases, and 14 bases separated the two germline ends. Germline CDR1 is ENHRY and CDR2 is SYGVKD. About this clonotype itself: Its antigen is undetermined.

Amplification from RNA transcripts yielded the TCR beta CDR3 regions. First-round RT-PCR used HTBI primers; second-round multiplex PCR followed. TCRdb passed the multiplex PCR reads through MiXCR, listing each CDR3 protein once. In the table there are some 750,000 distinct CDR3 sequences, roughly 40% of which are singletons. Sequencing input: peripheral blood. The rearrangement links TRBV10-3 to TRBJ2-3, with D perhaps being TRBD1 or TRBD2 (5 bases each). The TCR sequence derives from an adult man with Graves' ophthalmopathy. In nucleotides, the CDR3 is TGTGCCATCAGTGGGGAACCGGGGCAAACAGATACGCAGTATTTT. Its translation is CAISGEPGQTDTQYF.